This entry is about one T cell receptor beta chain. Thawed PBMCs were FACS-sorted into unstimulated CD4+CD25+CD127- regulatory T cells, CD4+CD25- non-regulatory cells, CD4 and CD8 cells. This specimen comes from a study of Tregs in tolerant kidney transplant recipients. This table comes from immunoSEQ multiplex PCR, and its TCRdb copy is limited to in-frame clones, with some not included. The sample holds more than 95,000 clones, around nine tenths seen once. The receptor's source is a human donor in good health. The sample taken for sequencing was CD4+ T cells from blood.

CDR3 region: CASSPGGFAEKLFF. The CDR3 nucleotides are TGTGCCAGCAGCCCCGGAGGGTTTGCTGAAAAACTGTTTTTT. The genes are TRBV5-4 and TRBJ1-4; D call uncertain. Germline assignment: CDR1 SGHNT and CDR2 YYREEE (reference sequence). The CDR3 loop spans 14 amino acids. V was shortened by 4 bases and J by 7 bases, with 14 bases between the two germline ends.